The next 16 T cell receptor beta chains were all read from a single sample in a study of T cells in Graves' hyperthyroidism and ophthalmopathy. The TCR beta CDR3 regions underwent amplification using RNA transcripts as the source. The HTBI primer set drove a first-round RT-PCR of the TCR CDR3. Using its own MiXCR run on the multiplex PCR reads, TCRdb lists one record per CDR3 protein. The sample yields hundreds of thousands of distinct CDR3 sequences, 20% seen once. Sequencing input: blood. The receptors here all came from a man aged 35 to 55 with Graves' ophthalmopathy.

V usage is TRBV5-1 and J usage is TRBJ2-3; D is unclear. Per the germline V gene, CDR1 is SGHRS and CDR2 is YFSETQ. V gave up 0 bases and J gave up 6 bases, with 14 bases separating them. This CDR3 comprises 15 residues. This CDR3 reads CASSLEVRPTDTQYF. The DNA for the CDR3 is TGCGCCAGCAGCTTGGAAGTCAGGCCTACCGATACGCAGTATTTT.

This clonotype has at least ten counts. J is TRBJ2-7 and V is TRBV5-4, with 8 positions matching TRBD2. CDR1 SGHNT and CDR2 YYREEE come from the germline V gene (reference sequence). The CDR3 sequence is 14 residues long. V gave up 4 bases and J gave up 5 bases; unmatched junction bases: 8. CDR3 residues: CASSGGLARDEQYF. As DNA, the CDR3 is TGTGCCAGCAGCGGAGGACTAGCCAGGGACGAGCAGTACTTC.

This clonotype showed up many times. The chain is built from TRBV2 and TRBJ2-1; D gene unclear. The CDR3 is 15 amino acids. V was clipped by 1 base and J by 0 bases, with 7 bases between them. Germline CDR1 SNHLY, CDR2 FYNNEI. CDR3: CASSEEGLSYNEQFF. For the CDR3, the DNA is TGTGCCAGCAGTGAAGAAGGGCTCTCCTACAATGAGCAGTTCTTC. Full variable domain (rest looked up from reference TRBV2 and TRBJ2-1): EPEVTQTPSHQVTQMGQEVILRCVPISNHLYFYWYRQILGQKVEFLVSFYNNEISEKSEIFDDQFSVERPDGSNFTLKIRSTKLEDSAMYFCASSEEGLSYNEQFFGPGTRLTVL.

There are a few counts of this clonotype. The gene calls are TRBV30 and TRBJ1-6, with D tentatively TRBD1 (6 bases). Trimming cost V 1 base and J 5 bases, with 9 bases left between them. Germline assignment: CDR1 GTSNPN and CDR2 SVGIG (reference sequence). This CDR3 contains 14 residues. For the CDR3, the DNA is TGTGCCTGGAGTGCGGACAGTCATAATTCACCCCTCCACTTT. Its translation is CAWSADSHNSPLHF. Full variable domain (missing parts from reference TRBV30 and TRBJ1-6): SQTIHQWPATLVQPVGSPLSLECTVEGTSNPNLYWYRQAAGRGLQLLFYSVGIGQISSEVPQNLSASRPQDRQFILSSKKLLLSDSGFYLCAWSADSHNSPLHFGNGTRLTVT.

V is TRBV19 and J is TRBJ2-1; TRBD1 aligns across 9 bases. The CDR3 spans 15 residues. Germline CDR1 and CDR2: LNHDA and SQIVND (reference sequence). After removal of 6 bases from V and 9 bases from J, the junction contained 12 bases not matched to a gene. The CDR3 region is CASRGTGPGGFEQFF. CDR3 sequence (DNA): TGTGCCAGTAGGGGGACAGGGCCAGGGGGGTTTGAGCAGTTCTTC.

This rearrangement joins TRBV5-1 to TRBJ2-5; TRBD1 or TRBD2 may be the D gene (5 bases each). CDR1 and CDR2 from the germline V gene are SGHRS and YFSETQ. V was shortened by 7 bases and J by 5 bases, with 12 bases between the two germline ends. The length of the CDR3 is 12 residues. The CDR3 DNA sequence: TGCGCCAGCTGCCGCGAGGGGGAGACCCAGTACTTC. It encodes CASCREGETQYF.

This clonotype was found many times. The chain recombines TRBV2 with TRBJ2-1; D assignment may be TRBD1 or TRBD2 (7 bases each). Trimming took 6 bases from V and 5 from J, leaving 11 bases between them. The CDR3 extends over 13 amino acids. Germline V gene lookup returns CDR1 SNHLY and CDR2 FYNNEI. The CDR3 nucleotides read TGTGCCAGCAGGGGAGGGGGCAACAATGAGCAGTTCTTC. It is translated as CASRGGGNNEQFF.

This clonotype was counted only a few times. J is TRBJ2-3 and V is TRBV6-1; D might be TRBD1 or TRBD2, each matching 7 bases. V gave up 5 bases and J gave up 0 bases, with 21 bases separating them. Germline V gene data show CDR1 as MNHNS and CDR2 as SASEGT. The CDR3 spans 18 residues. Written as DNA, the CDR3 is TGTGCCAGCAGTTTCTCAGGGGGGGGGGGGACTAGCACAGATACGCAGTATTTT. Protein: CASSFSGGGGTSTDTQYF.

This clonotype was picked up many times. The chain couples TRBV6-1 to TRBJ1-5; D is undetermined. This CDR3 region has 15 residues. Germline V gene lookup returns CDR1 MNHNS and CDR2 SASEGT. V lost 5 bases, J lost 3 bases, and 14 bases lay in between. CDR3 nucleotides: TGTGCCAGCAGTCGAACTGGGGATTACAATCAGCCCCAGCATTTT. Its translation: CASSRTGDYNQPQHF.

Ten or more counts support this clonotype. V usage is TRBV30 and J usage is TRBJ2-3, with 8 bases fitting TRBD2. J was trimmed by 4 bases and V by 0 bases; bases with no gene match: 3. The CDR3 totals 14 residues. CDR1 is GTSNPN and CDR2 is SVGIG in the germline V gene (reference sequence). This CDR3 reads CAWSVGGAADTQYF. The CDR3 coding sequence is TGTGCCTGGAGTGTCGGGGGGGCTGCAGATACGCAGTATTTT. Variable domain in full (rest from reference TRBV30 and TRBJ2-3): SQTIHQWPATLVQPVGSPLSLECTVEGTSNPNLYWYRQAAGRGLQLLFYSVGIGQISSEVPQNLSASRPQDRQFILSSKKLLLSDSGFYLCAWSVGGAADTQYFGPGTRLTVL.

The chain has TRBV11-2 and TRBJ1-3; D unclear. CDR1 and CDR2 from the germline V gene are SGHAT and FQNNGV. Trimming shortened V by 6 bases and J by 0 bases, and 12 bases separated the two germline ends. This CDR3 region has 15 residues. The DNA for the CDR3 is TGTGCCAGCAGGCTCGGACTCAACTCTGGAAACACCATATATTTT. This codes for CASRLGLNSGNTIYF.

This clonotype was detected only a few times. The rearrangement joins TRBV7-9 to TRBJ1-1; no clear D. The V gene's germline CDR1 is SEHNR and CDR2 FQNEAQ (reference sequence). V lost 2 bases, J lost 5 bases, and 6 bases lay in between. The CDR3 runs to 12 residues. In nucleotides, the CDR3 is TGTGCCAGCAGCTTAATGCAGACTGAAGCTTTCTTT. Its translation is CASSLMQTEAFF.

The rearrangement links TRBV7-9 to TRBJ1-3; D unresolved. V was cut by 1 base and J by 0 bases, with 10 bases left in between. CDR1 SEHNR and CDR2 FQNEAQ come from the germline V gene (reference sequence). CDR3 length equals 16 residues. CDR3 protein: CASSLGEARSGNTIYF. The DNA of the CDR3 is TGTGCCAGCAGCTTAGGAGAGGCCCGCTCTGGAAACACCATATATTTT. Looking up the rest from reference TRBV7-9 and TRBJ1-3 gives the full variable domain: DTGVSQNPRHKITKRGQNVTFRCDPISEHNRLYWYRQTLGQGPEFLTYFQNEAQLEKSRLLSDRFSAERPKGSFSTLEIQRTEQGDSAMYLCASSLGEARSGNTIYFGEGSWLTVV.

The CDR3 DNA sequence: TGTGCCAGCAGCCCTGCGACAGGGCCCTATGGCTACACCTTC. Amino acids: CASSPATGPYGYTF. V usage is TRBV7-9 and J usage is TRBJ1-2; 7 nucleotides line up with TRBD1. Per the germline V gene, CDR1 is SEHNR and CDR2 is FQNEAQ (reference sequence). The CDR3 is made up of 14 amino acids. Trimming at V came to 5 bases and at J to 4 bases, leaving 7 bases not matched to a gene.

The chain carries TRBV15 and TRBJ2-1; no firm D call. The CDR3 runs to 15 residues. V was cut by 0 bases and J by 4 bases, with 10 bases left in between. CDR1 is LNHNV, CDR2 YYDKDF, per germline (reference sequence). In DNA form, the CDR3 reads TGTGCCACCAGCAGAGAATTAATAGATTACAATGAGCAGTTCTTC. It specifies CATSRELIDYNEQFF.

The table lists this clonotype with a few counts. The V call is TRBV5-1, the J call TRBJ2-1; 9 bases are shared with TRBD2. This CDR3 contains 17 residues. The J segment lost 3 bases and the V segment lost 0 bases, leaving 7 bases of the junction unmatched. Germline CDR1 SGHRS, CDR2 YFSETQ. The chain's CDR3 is CASSLVASGEIYNEQFF. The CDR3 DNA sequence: TGCGCCAGCAGCTTGGTGGCTAGCGGGGAGATCTACAATGAGCAGTTCTTC.